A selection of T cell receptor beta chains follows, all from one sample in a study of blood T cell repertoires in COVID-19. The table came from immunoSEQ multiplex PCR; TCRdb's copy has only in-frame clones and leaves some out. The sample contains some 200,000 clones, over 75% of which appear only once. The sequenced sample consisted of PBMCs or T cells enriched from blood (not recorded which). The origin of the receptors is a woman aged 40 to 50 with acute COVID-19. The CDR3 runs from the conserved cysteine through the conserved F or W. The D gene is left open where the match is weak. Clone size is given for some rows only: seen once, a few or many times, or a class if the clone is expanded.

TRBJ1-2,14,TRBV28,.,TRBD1,TGTGCCAGCAATCCGGGACAGGGGTACTATGGCTACACCTTC,CASNPGQGYYGYTF
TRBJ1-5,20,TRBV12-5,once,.,TGTGCTAGTGGTTTTCCCCTTGGTGGGGGGGCTTCGTATAGCAATCAGCCCCAGCATTTT,CASGFPLGGGASYSNQPQHF
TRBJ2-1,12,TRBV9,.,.,TGTGCCAGCGCAGGGGACGGGGATGAGCAGTTCTTC,CASAGDGDEQFF
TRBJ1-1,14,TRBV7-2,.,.,TGTGCCAGCAGCTTAGACGGCAGGGTGCCTGAAGCTTTCTTT,CASSLDGRVPEAFF
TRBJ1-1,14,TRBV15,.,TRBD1,TGTGCCACCGTACCGAGACAGGGGTCGACTGAAGCTTTCTTT,CATVPRQGSTEAFF
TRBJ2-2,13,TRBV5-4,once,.,TGTGCCAGCAGCCCCCCAGGGCGAGGGGAGCTGTTTTTT,CASSPPGRGELFF
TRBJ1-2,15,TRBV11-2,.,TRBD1,TGTGCCAGCAGCCTCACGGACAGGGGGCCGGGTGGCTACACCTTC,CASSLTDRGPGGYTF
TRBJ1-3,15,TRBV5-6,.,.,TGTGCCAGCAGCTTGGCCGAGGTCTCTGGAAACACCATATATTTT,CASSLAEVSGNTIYF
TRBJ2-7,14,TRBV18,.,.,TGTGCCAGCTCACCTGGCGGCGCGGGGCCCGAGCAGTACTTC,CASSPGGAGPEQYF
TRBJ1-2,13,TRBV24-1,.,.,TGTGCCACCAGTGACAGATTTACCTATGGCTACACCTTC,CATSDRFTYGYTF
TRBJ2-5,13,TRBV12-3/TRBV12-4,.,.,TGTGCCAGCAGTTTAAATAGCCCTGAGACCCAGTACTTC,CASSLNSPETQYF
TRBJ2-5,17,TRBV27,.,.,TGTGCCAGCAGTTTATTATTCACCAGGGGATCCGAAGAGACCCAGTACTTC,CASSLLFTRGSEETQYF
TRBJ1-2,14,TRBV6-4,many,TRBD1,TGTGCCAGCAGTGACGGGACAGGGGGCTATGGCTACACCTTC,CASSDGTGGYGYTF
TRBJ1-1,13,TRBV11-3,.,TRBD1,TGTGCCAGTGGACAGGGACTGAACACTGAAGCTTTCTTT,CASGQGLNTEAFF
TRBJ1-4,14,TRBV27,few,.,TGTGCCAGCAGTTTCGGCAGGGGCGGCGAAAAACTGTTTTTT,CASSFGRGGEKLFF
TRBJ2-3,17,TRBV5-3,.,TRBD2,TGTGCCAGAAGCTTGGTGACTAGCGGGAAGCACACAGATACGCAGTATTTT,CARSLVTSGKHTDTQYF
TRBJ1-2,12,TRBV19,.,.,TGTGCCAGTAGTGAACAGGTCCATGGCTACACCTTC,CASSEQVHGYTF
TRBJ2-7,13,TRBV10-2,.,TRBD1,TGCGCCAGCGGTGGACAGGGGGCTTCTGAGCAGTACTTC,CASGGQGASEQYF
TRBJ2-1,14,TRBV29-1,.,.,TGCAGCTTCGCGGAGGGGAGCTCCTACAATGAGCAGTTCTTC,CSFAEGSSYNEQFF
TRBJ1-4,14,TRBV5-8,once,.,TGTGCCAGCAGTCGGGGATTTGGTAATGAAAAACTGTTTTTT,CASSRGFGNEKLFF
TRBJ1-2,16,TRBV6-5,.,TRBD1,TGTGCCAGCAGTTATACAGGGGGCGCTCAAGGGTCCGGCTACACCTTC,CASSYTGGAQGSGYTF
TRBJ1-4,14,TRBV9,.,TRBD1,TGTGCCAGCAGCGTAAACAGGGGAGAAGGAAAACTGTTTTTT,CASSVNRGEGKLFF
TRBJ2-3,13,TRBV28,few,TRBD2,TGTGCCGCAGCGGGAGGGGGCACAGATACGCAGTATTTT,CAAAGGGTDTQYF
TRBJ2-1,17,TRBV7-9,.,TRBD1,TGTGCCAGCAGCTCCACAGGAAGACAGGGATGGTACAATGAGCAGTTCTTC,CASSSTGRQGWYNEQFF